These 31 T cell receptor beta chains originate from one sample sequenced in a study of control samples from healthy donors and cancer patients. Sequenced by immunoSEQ multiplex PCR; TCRdb stores in-frame clones only, minus some. Of roughly 95,000 clones in the sample, roughly 88% were seen once. The sequenced material came from blood. Every receptor here comes from a man aged 25 to 45 in good health.

V is TRBV30 and J is TRBJ2-2; TRBD1 might be the D (5 bases). Trimming removed 6 bases at V and 0 bases at J, with 14 bases between. The germline gives CDR1 GTSNPN, CDR2 SVGIG (reference sequence). The CDR3 is 15 amino acids. The CDR3 nucleotides are TGTGCCTGCCGCTCCAGGGATTCGAACACCGGGGAGCTGTTTTTT. As protein: CACRSRDSNTGELFF.

The chain has TRBV13 and TRBJ2-1; D is unclear. CDR1 is PRHDT and CDR2 is FYEKMQ in the germline V gene (reference sequence). V dropped 0 bases and J dropped 9 bases, with 15 bases sitting between them. CDR3 length equals 15 residues. As DNA, the CDR3 is TGTGCCAGCAGCTTAGGCCGGAGCACTCGTGGTGAGCAGTTCTTC. Translation: CASSLGRSTRGEQFF.

This chain joins TRBV5-4 and TRBJ1-4; no definite D call. Per the germline V gene, CDR1 is SGHNT and CDR2 is YYREEE (reference sequence). The CDR3 extends over 13 amino acids. V lost 4 bases, J lost 8 bases, and 12 bases lay in between. In DNA, the CDR3 is TGTGCCAGCAGCCTTCTCGGGAAAGAAAAACTGTTTTTT. It encodes CASSLLGKEKLFF.

This clone was counted once. This rearrangement joins TRBV4-1 to TRBJ2-4; D uncertain. The V and J ends lost 0 bases and 2 bases respectively, with 8 bases between them. Germline CDR1 is MGHRA and CDR2 is YSYEKL. The CDR3 consists of 15 residues. The CDR3 DNA reads TGCGCCAGCAGCCAAGATCTTATCCCCAAAAACATTCAGTACTTC. Translation: CASSQDLIPKNIQYF.

This clone turned up a few times. The chain has TRBV24-1 and TRBJ1-2; unclear D gene. This CDR3 is built from 13 residues. Germline CDR1 is KGHDR and CDR2 is SFDVKD. This chain's CDR3 is CATPWAGCYGYTF. Here the CDR3 DNA reads TGTGCTACTCCATGGGCAGGCTGTTATGGCTACACCTTC.

The chain carries TRBV5-6 and TRBJ2-4; maybe TRBD2 (6 bases). This CDR3 region has 17 residues. V lost 0 bases, J lost 0 bases, and 13 bases lay in between. Germline V gene sequence: CDR1 SGHDT, CDR2 YYEEEE. The DNA for the CDR3 is TGTGCCAGCAGCTTGGAGGGGCAGGGACTAGCCAAAAACATTCAGTACTTC. Its translation: CASSLEGQGLAKNIQYF.

This clone was found a few times. CDR3 bases: TGCGCCAGCAGTCCGAACGGGACGGAGTCCTACGAGCAGTACTTC. Translating gives CASSPNGTESYEQYF. The chain uses TRBV10-1 and TRBJ2-7, with D tentatively TRBD1 or TRBD2 (5 bases each). Germline CDR1 reads WNHNN; CDR2 reads SYGVQD (reference sequence). V was pared by 5 bases and J by 1 base, with 15 bases between. The CDR3 consists of 15 residues.

The chain uses TRBV18 and TRBJ2-2, with TRBD2 identical over 15 bases. Germline V gene lookup returns CDR1 KGHSH and CDR2 LQKENI. CDR3 length: 19 amino acids. After removal of 4 bases from V and 0 bases from J, the junction contained 6 bases not matched to a gene. The CDR3 DNA follows: TGTGCCAGCTCACTCCTGGGACTAGCGGGAGGACCGAACACCGGGGAGCTGTTTTTT. This encodes CASSLLGLAGGPNTGELFF. The variable domain in full, completed from reference TRBV18 and TRBJ2-2, reads NAGVMQNPRHLVRRRGQEARLRCSPMKGHSHVYWYRQLPEEGLKFMVYLQKENIIDESGMPKERFSAEFPKEGPSILRIQQVVRGDSAAYFCASSLLGLAGGPNTGELFFGEGSRLTVL.

The chain joins TRBV2 to TRBJ1-5; no reliable D call. Trimming left V 1 base short and J 7 bases short, with 14 bases between. Germline CDR1 reads SNHLY; CDR2 reads FYNNEI. The CDR3 length is 15 residues. The CDR3 is CASSEGQHGKQPQHF. The CDR3 DNA sequence: TGTGCCAGCAGTGAAGGACAACACGGAAAACAGCCCCAGCATTTT.

This clone was detected only a few times. The rearrangement links TRBV4-2 to TRBJ2-7; the D is unclear. The CDR3 length is 11 residues. V was clipped by 0 bases and J by 5 bases, with 2 bases between them. In germline, CDR1 is LGHNA, CDR2 YNFKEQ. In DNA, the CDR3 is TGTGCCAGCAGCCAAGACAACGAGCAGTACTTC. Residues: CASSQDNEQYF.

The rearrangement uses TRBV6-1 and TRBJ1-2, with D possibly being TRBD1 (5 bases). Trimming removed 1 base at V and 2 bases at J, with 8 bases between. There are 14 residues in the CDR3. Germline values: CDR1 MNHNS, CDR2 SASEGT. The CDR3 loop reads CASSEGGGNYGYTF. CDR3 in DNA: TGTGCCAGCAGTGAAGGCGGGGGAAACTATGGCTACACCTTC.

The J gene is TRBJ2-1, the V gene TRBV5-4, with TRBD2 as a possible D gene (5 bases). With 4 bases removed from V and 7 bases from J, the gap between germline ends came to 15 bases. This CDR3 contains 14 residues. Germline V gene data show CDR1 as SGHNT and CDR2 as YYREEE (reference sequence). CDR3 sequence (DNA): TGTGCCAGCAGCGACGGGTACGGGATAAATGAGCAGTTCTTC. This codes for CASSDGYGINEQFF.

V usage is TRBV28 and J usage is TRBJ1-2; D ambiguous. The V gene lost 3 bases and the J gene lost 2 bases, with 4 bases spanning the gap. Germline CDR1 and CDR2: MDHEN and SYDVKM. This CDR3 is built from 12 residues. CDR3 bases: TGTGCCAGCAGTTTCCAAAACTATGGCTACACCTTC. Its protein is CASSFQNYGYTF.

This chain uses TRBV7-2 with TRBJ2-7; TRBD1 matches at 10 bases. Germline V lookup: CDR1 SGHTA, CDR2 FQGNSA. CDR3 length equals 15 residues. After removal of 3 bases from V and 5 bases from J, the junction contained 7 bases not matched to a gene. Here the CDR3 reads CASSFAGTGVNEQYF. As DNA, the CDR3 is TGTGCCAGCAGCTTCGCCGGGACAGGGGTTAACGAGCAGTACTTC.

The rearrangement links TRBV6-2 or TRBV6-3 to TRBJ2-7; perhaps TRBD2 as D (6 bases). The germline gives CDR1 MNHEY, CDR2 SVGEGT. V lost 4 bases to trimming and J lost 7 bases, with 14 bases between them. The CDR3 contains 13 residues. The CDR3 DNA follows: TGTGCCAGCAGTTCTCTAGCGACGGGTGAGCAGTACTTC. Its translation is CASSSLATGEQYF.

The chain carries TRBV29-1 and TRBJ2-2, with 11 bases lining up with TRBD1. Germline V gene lookup returns CDR1 SQVTM and CDR2 ANQGSEA. This CDR3 region has 14 residues. J lost 5 bases, V lost 7 bases, and 6 bases had no gene match. The CDR3 loop reads CSAGQGAETGELFF. In nucleotides, the CDR3 is TGCAGCGCTGGACAGGGGGCTGAGACCGGGGAGCTGTTTTTT.

This clone has just one count. This rearrangement joins TRBV15 to TRBJ2-7, with no clear D. Trimming took 1 base from V and 3 from J, leaving 13 bases between them. Germline values: CDR1 LNHNV, CDR2 YYDKDF (reference sequence). The CDR3 loop spans 15 amino acids. The CDR3 loop reads CATSRAPVGIYEQYF. The CDR3 DNA sequence: TGTGCCACCAGCAGAGCCCCCGTGGGCATCTACGAGCAGTACTTC. Variable domain in full (rest from reference TRBV15 and TRBJ2-7): DAMVIQNPRYQVTQFGKPVTLSCSQTLNHNVMYWYQQKSSQAPKLLFHYYDKDFNNEADTPDNFQSRRPNTSFCFLDIRSPGLGDTAMYLCATSRAPVGIYEQYFGPGTRLTVT.

The V gene is TRBV5-1, the J gene TRBJ2-7; D unclear. This CDR3 is 14 amino acids long. V shed 0 bases and J shed 2 bases, with 9 bases lying between them. In germline, CDR1 is SGHRS, CDR2 YFSETQ. CDR3 sequence reads: CASSLGRPAYEQYF. In DNA, the CDR3 is TGCGCCAGCAGCTTGGGTAGGCCTGCCTACGAGCAGTACTTC.

V and J are TRBV6-5 and TRBJ1-1; D is unresolved. The CDR3 is made up of 15 amino acids. Germline CDR1 and CDR2: MNHEY and SVGAGI. Trimming left V 3 bases short and J 5 bases short, with 16 bases between. The CDR3 nucleotides are TGTGCCAGCAGTTATTCCCCACCATTAACAACTGAAGCTTTCTTT. Translation gives CASSYSPPLTTEAFF.

The chain couples TRBV2 to TRBJ1-3; a possible D gene is TRBD1 (6 bases). The length of the CDR3 is 17 residues. The ends were cut back, 7 bases at V and 0 bases at J, with 19 bases in the middle. Germline values: CDR1 SNHLY, CDR2 FYNNEI. The CDR3 spells CASKSYDRRASGNTIYF. The CDR3 DNA is TGTGCCAGCAAATCCTATGACAGGAGGGCCTCTGGAAACACCATATATTTT.

The chain combines TRBV13 with TRBJ2-7; either TRBD1 or TRBD2 may supply D (6 bases each). V was pared by 5 bases and J by 2 bases, with 16 bases between. The germline V gene has CDR1 PRHDT and CDR2 FYEKMQ (reference sequence). The CDR3 extends over 15 amino acids. The CDR3 reads CASSLFGGLAYEQYF. Here the CDR3 DNA reads TGTGCCAGCAGCCTTTTCGGGGGCCTAGCCTACGAGCAGTACTTC.

The chain uses TRBV7-8 and TRBJ2-3; D remains ambiguous. Trimming pared 0 bases from V and 0 bases from J, leaving 7 bases between. Germline assignment: CDR1 SGHVS and CDR2 FQNEAQ. The CDR3 contains 15 residues. DNA for the CDR3: TGTGCCAGCAGCTTAGCGGGCGGTAGCACAGATACGCAGTATTTT. Translation: CASSLAGGSTDTQYF. The entire variable domain, with the rest obtained from reference TRBV7-8 and TRBJ2-3, is as follows: GAGVSQSPRYKVAKRGQDVALRCDPISGHVSLFWYQQALGQGPEFLTYFQNEAQLDKSGLPSDRFFAERPEGSVSTLKIQRTQQEDSAVYLCASSLAGGSTDTQYFGPGTRLTVL.

The chain links TRBV6-6 to TRBJ2-5; D call uncertain. Deletions cut 5 bases from V and 4 bases from J, with 5 bases between. Germline CDR1 MNHNY, CDR2 SVGAGI (reference sequence). The CDR3 spans 11 residues. CDR3 DNA sequence: TGTGCCAGCAGTCATGGAGAGACCCAGTACTTC. It specifies CASSHGETQYF.

This sequence joins TRBV4-2 and TRBJ1-1; tentatively, D is TRBD1 (5 bases). The ends were cut back, 5 bases at V and 0 bases at J, with 16 bases in the middle. Germline values: CDR1 LGHNA, CDR2 YNFKEQ. This CDR3 has 16 residues. CDR3 coding DNA: TGTGCCAGCAGCTACCACCAGGGAACGTTGAACACTGAAGCTTTCTTT. Its protein product is CASSYHQGTLNTEAFF.

The V and J genes are TRBV27 and TRBJ2-5; D uncertain. V dropped 0 bases and J dropped 9 bases, with 11 bases sitting between them. The CDR3 totals 13 residues. The germline V gene encodes CDR1 MNHEY and CDR2 SMNVEV (reference sequence). The CDR3 DNA follows: TGTGCCAGCAGTTTATCCCCGGCTGGGGCCCAGTACTTC. Protein: CASSLSPAGAQYF.

V and J are TRBV5-1 and TRBJ1-6; D not certain. Trimming cost V 0 bases and J 6 bases, with 10 bases left between them. The CDR3 is 15 amino acids. CDR1 and CDR2 from the germline V gene are SGHRS and YFSETQ. CDR3: CASSLVPASNSPLHF. CDR3 bases: TGCGCCAGCAGCTTGGTGCCGGCCTCTAATTCACCCCTCCACTTT.

This CDR3 is CASSLRGYEKLFF. CDR3 coding DNA: TGTGCCAGCAGCCTCAGGGGTTATGAAAAACTGTTTTTT. The chain recombines TRBV27 with TRBJ1-4; D perhaps matches TRBD1 (6 bases). The V end lost 6 bases, the J end lost 6 bases, and 11 bases lay between the germline ends. Germline V gives CDR1 MNHEY, CDR2 SMNVEV (reference sequence). The CDR3 is 13 residues long.

The J gene is TRBJ2-3, the V gene TRBV19; 9 positions match TRBD1. From germline, CDR1 is LNHDA and CDR2 SQIVND (reference sequence). The CDR3 extends over 17 amino acids. After removal of 5 bases from V and 3 bases from J, the junction contained 12 bases not matched to a gene. The CDR3 DNA reads TGTGCCAGTAGTCTAGCGCGACAGGGGGAAGGGACAGATACGCAGTATTTT. Translating gives CASSLARQGEGTDTQYF.

The chain recombines TRBV9 with TRBJ2-3; D is unclear. The germline V and J ends were trimmed by 4 bases and 0 bases, with 6 bases remaining between them. CDR3 size: 13 residues. The V gene's germline CDR1 is SGDLS and CDR2 YYNGEE. The CDR3 DNA reads TGTGCCAGCAGCCCCCCGAGCACAGATACGCAGTATTTT. It encodes CASSPPSTDTQYF.

The CDR3 here is CASSHVGWPVAGYTF. The DNA for the CDR3 is TGTGCCAGCAGCCACGTTGGGTGGCCGGTGGCTGGCTACACCTTC. This chain links TRBV11-2 with TRBJ1-2; D not resolved. CDR3 length: 15 residues. Trimming left V 5 bases short and J 7 bases short, with 20 bases between. Germline loops: CDR1 SGHAT, CDR2 FQNNGV.

J is TRBJ2-7 and V is TRBV11-3, with 14 nucleotides matching TRBD2. CDR3 length: 14 residues. V lost 5 bases and J lost 12; bases outside the gene matches: 9. Germline lookup yields CDR1 SGHNT and CDR2 YENEEA. The DNA of the CDR3 is TGTGCCAGCAGCGCGGGGCGACTAGCGGGGGGGGTGTACTTC. It encodes CASSAGRLAGGVYF.